This T cell receptor beta chain was documented in a study of T cell repertoires in cytomegalovirus infection. Note on this clonotype: The target antigen is unknown.

TCRdb re-derived calls from the reads in MiXCR, one entry per CDR3 protein. The data show some 920,000 distinct CDR3 sequences, 25% to 40% seen once. Whole-study results and caveats: Cumulative frequency of public TCR beta families picked out carriers of CMV plus the relevant HLA.

Between the trimmed V and J ends, which lost 3 bases and 6 bases, there was a span of 12 bases. Germline-derived CDR1 and CDR2 are SQVTM and ANQGSEA. This CDR3 comprises 13 residues. The V and J genes are TRBV29-1 and TRBJ2-1, with unresolved D. The TCR was taken from a human donor in good health (CMV status not recorded). Some clones in this sample may be carry-over from other donors' samples. The sample here was cultured CD8+ T cells from PBMCs, taken from culture after CMV antigen stimulation. The DNA for the CDR3 is TGCAGCGTTGATCTCCCAGACTCCAATGAGCAGTTCTTC. Protein sequence: CSVDLPDSNEQFF.